The 31 T cell receptor beta chains reported below all come from one sample, sequenced in a study of cytomegalovirus exposure and HLA in healthy donors. The PCR was carried out with 60 Vbeta primers and 13 Jbeta primers. Sequenced by immunoSEQ multiplex PCR; TCRdb stores in-frame clones only, minus some. Counted here are roughly 100,000 clones, about 64% occurring once; the ten biggest clones make up about 2.8%. The sample was PBMCs. These receptors came from a female donor in good health and CMV-seronegative.

This chain joins TRBV7-9 and TRBJ2-1; tentative D call: TRBD2 (5 bases). CDR3 length: 15 amino acids. Trimming shortened V by 1 base and J by 9 bases, and 16 bases separated the two germline ends. The V gene's germline CDR1 is SEHNR and CDR2 FQNEAQ (reference sequence). The CDR3 DNA sequence: TGTGCCAGCAGCTTAGACCCCCTAGCCACGGGTGAGCAGTTCTTC. Amino acids: CASSLDPLATGEQFF.

V is TRBV4-3 and J is TRBJ2-4; the D gene is possibly TRBD2 (5 bases). The V gene lost 3 bases and the J gene lost 7 bases, with 19 bases spanning the gap. The CDR3 runs 16 residues. In germline, CDR1 is LGHNA, CDR2 YSLEER. CDR3 in DNA: TGCGCCAGCAGCCAGGTTGTGCCCGGGATCCAGAACATTCAGTACTTC. Amino acid sequence: CASSQVVPGIQNIQYF.

V usage is TRBV5-1 and J usage is TRBJ2-5, with a weak D call TRBD1 (5 bases). The CDR3 runs to 15 residues. Looked up from germline, CDR1 is SGHRS and CDR2 is YFSETQ. Trimming removed 4 bases from V and 5 bases from J, with 18 bases in between. CDR3 DNA: TGCGCCAGCAGCCCGGTGATGTCAAAGGGGGAGACCCAGTACTTC. Its translation is CASSPVMSKGETQYF.

The chain employs TRBV7-9 and TRBJ2-1; D is unresolved. Germline V gene data show CDR1 as SEHNR and CDR2 as FQNEAQ (reference sequence). The CDR3 length is 15 residues. V was shortened by 0 bases and J by 0 bases, with 6 bases between the two germline ends. CDR3 DNA sequence: TGTGCCAGCAGCTTAGCACCGAGCTCCTACAATGAGCAGTTCTTC. This codes for CASSLAPSSYNEQFF.

The gene calls are TRBV10-2 and TRBJ1-4; possibly TRBD1 for D (6 bases). The CDR3 runs to 19 residues. Looked up from germline, CDR1 is WSHSY and CDR2 is SAAADI. V dropped 4 bases and J dropped 0 bases, with 21 bases sitting between them. CDR3: CASSVPIRGQTSTNEKLFF. CDR3 DNA: TGCGCCAGCAGTGTTCCAATCAGGGGCCAGACCTCAACTAATGAAAAACTGTTTTTT.

V gene TRBV7-7 combines with J gene TRBJ2-1, with D tentatively TRBD2 (5 bases). The CDR3 sequence is 15 residues long. V was trimmed by 3 bases and J by 9 bases, leaving 18 bases between them. Germline V gene sequence: CDR1 SSHAT, CDR2 FNYEAQ (reference sequence). The CDR3: CASSLRPGAESEQFF. The CDR3 coding sequence is TGTGCCAGCAGCTTGAGGCCAGGAGCGGAAAGTGAGCAGTTCTTC.

The CDR3 spells CASGLGSSGNTGELFF. In nucleotides, the CDR3 is TGTGCTAGTGGCTTAGGGAGTTCGGGGAACACCGGGGAGCTGTTTTTT. The chain recombines TRBV12-5 with TRBJ2-2, with a tentative D call TRBD2 (5 bases). Per germline, CDR1 LGHNT and CDR2 FRNRAP. The CDR3 spans 16 residues. Trimming cost V 6 bases and J 1 base, with 15 bases left between them.

This rearrangement joins TRBV15 to TRBJ2-1; 7 bases align to TRBD2. V trimming: 5 bases; J trimming: 10 bases; junction bases outside the gene matches: 20. Germline V gene sequence: CDR1 LNHNV, CDR2 YYDKDF (reference sequence). The CDR3 is made up of 17 amino acids. The CDR3, as DNA: TGTGCCACCAGCGATCCCTACTCTAGCGGTCCTCGCGGGGAGCAGTTCTTC. Translated, it gives CATSDPYSSGPRGEQFF.

In this sample, this clone turned up once. Here the CDR3 DNA reads TGTGCCAGCAGTTGGACAGCTAACAATGAGCAGTTCTTC. It specifies CASSWTANNEQFF. The chain links TRBV6-5 to TRBJ2-1, with D possibly being TRBD1 (6 bases). CDR1 and CDR2 (germline): MNHEY, SVGAGI. Trimming took off 4 bases at V and 5 bases at J, with 9 bases between the two ends. CDR3 length: 13 residues.

This clone has just a few counts. The rearrangement joins TRBV11-2 to TRBJ2-7, with TRBD1 identical over 8 bases. The germline CDR1 and CDR2 sequences are SGHAT and FQNNGV. The CDR3 length is 17 residues. With 1 base clipped from V and 4 bases from J, the junction kept 12 bases outside the gene matches. CDR3 in DNA: TGTGCCAGCAGCTTAGTTACAGGGGGGCGCGAGAGGTACGAGCAGTACTTC. This translates into CASSLVTGGRERYEQYF.

The chain is built from TRBV28 and TRBJ2-1, with TRBD2 matching 12 bases. The germline V gene has CDR1 MDHEN and CDR2 SYDVKM. V shed 6 bases and J 6 bases; nucleotides not matched to a gene: 12. This CDR3 region has 17 residues. CDR3 nucleotides: TGTGCCAGCAGGCCAAGAGTGGGACTAGCGGGTAGCAATGAGCAGTTCTTC. Translated, it gives CASRPRVGLAGSNEQFF. The complete variable domain, with remaining parts taken from reference TRBV28 and TRBJ2-1, reads DVKVTQSSRYLVKRTGEKVFLECVQDMDHENMFWYRQDPGLGLRLIYFSYDVKMKEKGDIPEGYSVSREKKERFSLILESASTNQTSMYLCASRPRVGLAGSNEQFFGPGTRLTVL.

This chain connects TRBV9 to TRBJ2-6; a possible D gene is TRBD2 (7 bases). CDR1 and CDR2 from the germline V gene are SGDLS and YYNGEE. This CDR3 spans 18 amino acids. V was cut by 4 bases and J by 4 bases, with 21 bases left in between. The CDR3 reads CASSSSKGGVTGANVLTF. The CDR3 DNA reads TGTGCCAGCAGCTCTTCGAAAGGGGGGGTTACCGGGGCCAACGTCCTGACTTTC.

This clone was seen a few times. V is TRBV4-1 and J is TRBJ2-5; TRBD1 aligns across 9 bases. V lost 4 bases to trimming and J lost 4 bases; unmatched junction nucleotides: 7. CDR3 length equals 15 residues. The germline V gene encodes CDR1 MGHRA and CDR2 YSYEKL. CDR3 sequence: CASSRGDRDTETQYF. In nucleotides, the CDR3 is TGCGCCAGCAGCCGGGGGGACAGGGACACAGAGACCCAGTACTTC.

The rearrangement links TRBV27 to TRBJ1-1, with a tentative D call TRBD1 (6 bases). Germline V lookup: CDR1 MNHEY, CDR2 SMNVEV (reference sequence). The ends were cut back, 5 bases at V and 3 bases at J, with 16 bases in the middle. There are 15 residues in the CDR3. As DNA, the CDR3 is TGTGCCAGCAGTCCCTTGCAGGGGAGGGACACTGAAGCTTTCTTT. Its protein product is CASSPLQGRDTEAFF.

The chain carries TRBV30 and TRBJ1-2; no firm D call. V was shortened by 4 bases and J by 5 bases, with 11 bases between the two germline ends. CDR1 GTSNPN and CDR2 SVGIG come from the germline V gene (reference sequence). The CDR3 is made up of 12 amino acids. CDR3: CAWTFDGYGYTF. CDR3 bases: TGTGCCTGGACCTTCGACGGGTATGGCTACACCTTC. The whole variable domain, remainder taken from reference TRBV30 and TRBJ1-2, is SQTIHQWPATLVQPVGSPLSLECTVEGTSNPNLYWYRQAAGRGLQLLFYSVGIGQISSEVPQNLSASRPQDRQFILSSKKLLLSDSGFYLCAWTFDGYGYTFGSGTRLTVV.

V is TRBV6-5 and J is TRBJ2-1; TRBD2 is a possible D gene (6 bases). Trimming pared 6 bases from V and 5 bases from J, leaving 14 bases between. The CDR3 loop spans 14 amino acids. Germline V gene lookup returns CDR1 MNHEY and CDR2 SVGAGI. CDR3 residues: CASSRGGSHNEQFF. Here the CDR3 DNA reads TGTGCCAGCAGCCGTGGGGGGTCCCACAATGAGCAGTTCTTC.

This clone came up a few times. The chain combines TRBV7-9 with TRBJ2-1; 10 nucleotides agree with TRBD2. The CDR3 length is 15 residues. Germline CDR1 and CDR2: SEHNR and FQNEAQ (reference sequence). V was clipped by 6 bases and J by 8 bases; unmatched bases: 10. The DNA of the CDR3 is TGTGCCAGCAGGCGTAGGAGCGGGAGGGATGATGAGCAGTTCTTC. Its translation is CASRRRSGRDDEQFF.

The rearrangement uses TRBV7-8 and TRBJ2-1, with TRBD2 matching 11 bases. This CDR3 contains 16 residues. Germline trimming cut 2 bases from V and 8 bases from J; bases unmatched to any gene: 8. Germline V gene lookup returns CDR1 SGHVS and CDR2 FQNEAQ. This chain's CDR3 is CASSLLTSGSLHEQFF. In DNA form, the CDR3 reads TGTGCCAGCAGCTTATTAACTAGCGGGAGTCTCCATGAGCAGTTCTTC.

The chain employs TRBV4-3 and TRBJ2-1; 7 bases fit TRBD2. With 2 bases clipped from V and 11 bases from J, the junction kept 12 bases outside the gene matches. The CDR3 has 15 residues. Per germline, CDR1 LGHNA and CDR2 YSLEER. This CDR3 reads CASSQRGGGEGKQFF. The CDR3 nucleotides read TGCGCCAGCAGCCAAAGGGGCGGGGGAGAGGGAAAGCAGTTCTTC.

This sequence joins TRBV9 and TRBJ2-1; 13 bases are a match to TRBD2. Looked up from germline, CDR1 is SGDLS and CDR2 is YYNGEE. The CDR3 runs 21 residues. V was pared by 3 bases and J by 0 bases, with 15 bases of the junction left unmatched. The CDR3 loop is CASSAGSGPGLAGPSYNEQFF. Written as DNA, the CDR3 is TGTGCCAGCAGCGCTGGCTCGGGTCCGGGACTAGCGGGACCCTCCTACAATGAGCAGTTCTTC.

The chain carries TRBV28 and TRBJ2-4, with D hard to call. In germline, CDR1 is MDHEN, CDR2 SYDVKM. The CDR3 covers 14 residues. With 4 bases removed from V and 1 base from J, the gap between germline ends came to 8 bases. Written as DNA, the CDR3 is TGTGCCAGCAGTTCCACTCCTGCCAAAAACATTCAGTACTTC. Its protein is CASSSTPAKNIQYF.

The chain is built from TRBV13 and TRBJ2-7, with D tentatively TRBD2 (5 bases). Trimming took off 1 base at V and 3 bases at J, with 10 bases between the two ends. This CDR3 has 14 residues. Looked up from germline, CDR1 is PRHDT and CDR2 is FYEKMQ (reference sequence). The CDR3 sequence: CASSLDPRGYEQYF. The CDR3, as DNA: TGTGCCAGCAGCTTAGACCCTCGGGGCTACGAGCAGTACTTC.

The chain combines TRBV28 with TRBJ2-7, with a possible D match to TRBD1 (6 bases). Per the germline V gene, CDR1 is MDHEN and CDR2 is SYDVKM. This CDR3 contains 12 residues. Trimming removed 5 bases from V and 6 bases from J, with 11 bases in between. CDR3 region: CASSLTGSEQYF. The DNA of the CDR3 is TGTGCCAGCAGTCTTACAGGGAGCGAGCAGTACTTC. The full variable domain, with the rest looked up from reference TRBV28 and TRBJ2-7, is DVKVTQSSRYLVKRTGEKVFLECVQDMDHENMFWYRQDPGLGLRLIYFSYDVKMKEKGDIPEGYSVSREKKERFSLILESASTNQTSMYLCASSLTGSEQYFGPGTRLTVT.

This rearrangement joins TRBV4-2 to TRBJ1-1; D possibly corresponds to TRBD1 (6 bases). CDR1 and CDR2 from the germline V gene are LGHNA and YNFKEQ. This CDR3 has 15 amino acids. The germline V and J ends were trimmed by 7 bases and 1 base, with 16 bases remaining between them. CDR3 sequence (DNA): TGTGCCAGCACCCCCTGGGGGGGCGCGAACACTGAAGCTTTCTTT. As protein: CASTPWGGANTEAFF.

This clone appeared once. This rearrangement joins TRBV9 to TRBJ2-1; D is undetermined. From germline, CDR1 is SGDLS and CDR2 YYNGEE. CDR3 length equals 15 residues. The V gene lost 4 bases and the J gene lost 9 bases, with 20 bases spanning the gap. The CDR3 DNA reads TGTGCCAGCAGCTCCGACTCGATAAACCCTCTTGAGCAGTTCTTC. Translating it yields CASSSDSINPLEQFF. Full variable domain (outside the CDR3, taken from reference TRBV9 and TRBJ2-1): DSGVTQTPKHLITATGQRVTLRCSPRSGDLSVYWYQQSLDQGLQFLIQYYNGEERAKGNILERFSAQQFPDLHSELNLSSLELGDSALYFCASSSDSINPLEQFFGPGTRLTVL.

The chain links TRBV28 to TRBJ2-1, with 9 bases lining up with TRBD2. The CDR3 is made up of 13 amino acids. V was clipped by 7 bases and J by 10 bases; unmatched bases: 8. Germline values: CDR1 MDHEN, CDR2 SYDVKM. CDR3 in DNA: TGTGCCAGCATTGAGGCCGCGGGGGGGGAGCAGTTCTTC. This codes for CASIEAAGGEQFF.

This clone was observed a handful of times. The V call is TRBV30, the J call TRBJ2-2; D is uncertain. With 2 bases removed from V and 2 bases from J, the gap between germline ends came to 12 bases. The CDR3 totals 15 residues. CDR1 GTSNPN and CDR2 SVGIG come from the germline V gene (reference sequence). The CDR3 DNA sequence: TGTGCCTGGAGTACCGACACCATTAACACCGGGGAGCTGTTTTTT. Protein sequence: CAWSTDTINTGELFF.

This rearrangement joins TRBV28 to TRBJ2-7; 12 positions agree with TRBD1. The CDR3 runs 16 residues. CDR1 and CDR2 (germline): MDHEN, SYDVKM. Trimming removed 6 bases from V and 5 bases from J; junction bases left unmatched: 11. The CDR3 DNA is TGTGCCAGCAGGGGCCGGGACAGGGGGCTTTTGGACGAGCAGTACTTC. This gives the protein CASRGRDRGLLDEQYF.

This rearrangement joins TRBV5-1 to TRBJ2-5, with D possibly TRBD2 on 5 matching bases. From germline, CDR1 is SGHRS and CDR2 YFSETQ. Trimming removed 4 bases at V and 2 bases at J, with 18 bases between. The CDR3 runs 16 residues. The CDR3 region has the DNA TGCGCCAGCAGCCACTGGGTTAGCGAGACTCAAGAGACCCAGTACTTC. It codes for CASSHWVSETQETQYF.

DNA of the CDR3: TGTGCCTGGGGGGTTGGCGGGAGTAACGAGCAGTACTTC. Its protein product is CAWGVGGSNEQYF. The V gene is TRBV30, the J gene TRBJ2-7; 7 bases are shared with TRBD2. Germline CDR1 GTSNPN, CDR2 SVGIG (reference sequence). CDR3 length equals 13 residues. V was clipped by 5 bases and J by 5 bases; unmatched bases: 9. Complete variable domain (other parts from reference TRBV30 and TRBJ2-7): SQTIHQWPATLVQPVGSPLSLECTVEGTSNPNLYWYRQAAGRGLQLLFYSVGIGQISSEVPQNLSASRPQDRQFILSSKKLLLSDSGFYLCAWGVGGSNEQYFGPGTRLTVT.

CDR3 region: CASSMTSGISGEQFF. The CDR3 region has the DNA TGTGCCAGCAGTATGACTAGCGGGATTAGTGGTGAGCAGTTCTTC. This rearrangement joins TRBV6-5 to TRBJ2-1; 11 nucleotides align to TRBD2. V lost 5 bases and J lost 9; bases outside the gene matches: 9. This CDR3 has 15 residues. Germline CDR1 is MNHEY and CDR2 is SVGAGI.